This T cell receptor beta chain was profiled in a study of cytomegalovirus exposure and HLA in healthy donors (dated by TCRdb to about 2017). Turning to the overall study: An earlier analysis of roughly 570 of the donors reported 250 to 350 Gb of sequence data and around 110 million unique TCR beta sequences obtained from about 179 million T cells. Rather than drawing on any new phenotypic data, the later analysis identified candidate immune exposures from TCR beta sequences and the way those sequences occurred across donors. To decide whether each TCR beta V gene segment behaved as functional or pseudogenic, an earlier analysis of some 570 of the donors relied on high-throughput TCR beta sequencing. The number of typed donors differed by locus: roughly 629-640 for A, B, C, DRB1 and DQB1; 522 for DQA1; around 610 for DPA1; and 450 to 480 for DPB1. The study used immunosequencing to profile the T cell repertoires of more than 650 subjects and linked those repertoires to cytomegalovirus serostatus. Of the 300 to 450 genotyped donors, around 81% fell in the genetic ancestry cluster associated with self-reported Caucasian donors. HLA typing covered class I and class II loci at four-digit resolution. To study patterns of TCR occurrence, a later analysis re-analyzed previously published TCR beta repertoires from 666 donors and added high-resolution HLA genotyping. All discovery cohort repertoires had been generated using a single sequencing platform. High-throughput TCR immunosequencing, statistical association of individual TCRs with disease status, and machine learning were combined to predict cytomegalovirus infection status. An early release covering about 600 HLA-typed donors comprised roughly 300 gigabases of sequencing data and tens of millions of unique TCR sequences. In a later genetic analysis, genome-wide SNP genotypes for about 65% of the roughly 700 donors were used, and that subset was treated as a discovery cohort. Roughly five DR-DQ haplotypes were treated as single units for association and clustering because of strong linkage in the cohort. Along with the approximately 650-subject first cohort, a separate validation cohort of over a hundred different subjects was used. Donor age, sex, ethnicity and CMV serostatus were collected together with the repertoire data. The study aimed to test whether cataloging public T cell receptors could reveal signatures of past pathogen exposure. Among over 350 genotyped donors of the cohort, an average of approximately 230,000 unique TCR beta nucleotide sequences were sequenced per donor, roughly 18% of them non-productive. What the study reported, not specific to this receptor: The authors suggested that the approach could potentially be generalized to other disease states and immunological phenotypes. Only TCR beta chains were sequenced in this cohort, and the absence of alpha or paired-chain data limited detectable features. Roughly uniform sequencing depth across donors was assumed in presence/absence analyses, although this assumption may not hold. The classifier was reported to diagnose cytomegalovirus status with high specificity and sensitivity in both the original cohort and the validation cohort. Most TCR sequences were seen in very few donors, while some public TCRs were found in many individuals. The sequencing pipeline was judged likely to have produced a cluster of highly shared sequence variants as a technical artifact. A further reported finding was that TCR beta sequences accurately predicted the HLA-A and HLA-B alleles for most subjects in the first cohort. In a later analysis, HLA-associated TCR beta chains were found to be more clonally expanded and to have lower generation probabilities than equally common non-associated chains. V-gene and J-gene trimming of TCR beta chains was associated with a missense DCLRE1C variant in a later genetic analysis, and the association was replicated in an independent cohort. The earlier analysis of approximately 560 of the donors excluded seventeen rarely observed V segments, including chromosome 9 orphons, because counts were too low. Correlated functional status among segregating V segments might reflect linkage disequilibrium, but an unknown experimental factor could not be ruled out. When HLA alleles, especially DR and DQ, strongly co-occurred, attributing TCR associations to individual alleles was difficult. In an earlier analysis of approximately 590 of the donors, most TCR beta V segments appeared in productive rearrangements about 87% or about 30% of the time, broadly matching IMGT annotations. In a later genetic analysis, fewer N-insertions in productive TCRs were reported among donors in an Asian-associated ancestry cluster than the roughly 700-donor mean. The study listed approximately 160 TCR beta chains as associated with cytomegalovirus. A later analysis found that TCR association rates varied across HLA loci, with DRB1 alleles showing the most associated TCRs and HLA-C alleles the fewest. The only immune exposure information available for the cohort was CMV serostatus. Because HLA typing was missing for some donors at each locus, association tests included only the typed subset. Some IMGT-functional V segments, including TRBV6-2 and TRBV6-3, could not be distinguished by the 87-base-pair reads and were therefore excluded. Most CMV-associated TCR beta chains appeared to be HLA-restricted in a later analysis, and the HLA associations seemed to be driven largely by CMV exposure. A later analysis reported that several top co-occurrence clusters appeared linked to parvovirus B19, influenza, CMV and Epstein-Barr virus. In vitro tests confirmed that a few of the cytomegalovirus-associated TCR beta chains recognize cytomegalovirus antigens. Specific HLA alleles were associated with roughly 16,000 TCR beta sequences at a false discovery rate of 0.05 in a later analysis.

In regard to this clone: Its antigen remains unidentified. Qualities for individual bases were not recorded, and no much larger clone is one base off.

The library was produced with the immunoSEQ multiplex PCR assay. The multiplex PCR relied on a mix of 60 forward primers for TCR Vbeta segments and 13 reverse primers for TCR Jbeta segments. The CDR3 region of rearranged TCR beta genes was amplified from genomic DNA by a multiplex PCR assay. On the Illumina HiSeq System, the amplified TCR beta libraries were sequenced as 87-base-pair reads. Processing in the source paper ran as follows. Across the roughly 640 repertoires, a later analysis counted 78 million or so unique TCR beta chains, 8.5 million to 12 million of which were shared by at least two donors. Raw reads were error-corrected and collapsed into unique sequences with a nearest-neighbor algorithm that merged closely related sequences to remove PCR and sequencing errors. V, D and J gene segments were assigned by aligning CDR3 sequences to IMGT reference sequences. For a sequence to be retained, a match of at least six nucleotides was required to both a V gene segment and a J gene segment. Rearrangements were called productive when the CDR3 lacked stop codons and stayed in frame with V and J; all others were non-productive. CDR3 was defined by IMGT convention, running from the second conserved V-encoded cysteine to the conserved J-encoded phenylalanine. The earlier analysis of about 500 of the donors excluded sequences that lacked an unambiguous match to a single V gene segment. An earlier analysis of a few hundred of the donors called V segments functional above 56.7% productive rearrangements and segregating when the between-donor standard deviation exceeded 5%. To diagnose cytomegalovirus status from the catalog of TCR beta chain sequences, a statistical classification framework was built. A later analysis assigned V and J genes by comparing TCR nucleotide sequences with IMGT/GENE-DB human TR gene sequences. A later analysis assigned CDR3 sequences and most-parsimonious VDJ recombination scenarios with the TCRdist pipeline. In a later analysis, each TCR beta chain was defined by its CDR3 amino acid sequence together with its V-gene family, and reads without a unique V-gene family were excluded. To address suspected cross-contamination and a sequencing artifact, a later analysis removed some 620 highly shared, low-generation-probability nucleotide sequences. A later analysis calculated a clonal expansion index for each public chain from normalized within-repertoire ranks of inferred template counts. In a later analysis, generation probabilities were computed with a VDJ recombination model fitted to out-of-frame rearrangements, and the resulting probabilities were checked against IGoR. A later analysis scored TCR-TCR, TCR-HLA and TCR-CMV co-occurrence with hypergeometric tests, applying a repertoire-size bias correction to TCR pairs. In a later analysis, false discovery rates were estimated by permuting HLA or CMV assignments 20 times. In a later analysis, co-occurring TCRs were grouped using DBSCAN, and TCRdist sequence similarity was added for clustering within HLA-allele-positive subsets. For co-occurrence clustering, repertoires with fewer than 30,000 or more than 120,000 public chains were excluded, along with 4 to 6 repertoires with anomalous nucleotide sharing. TCRdb provides this immuneACCESS table in a form limited to in-frame rearrangements. Some clones are lacking; in checked studies, under half of them reflect an unresolved V gene, and why the rest are absent is not known. The V and J calls and the clone size are those of that table, but D and trimming were determined from the DNA. This sample comprises just over 200,000 clones, about 81% of them detected only once. 2.7% of the sample comes from the top ten.

Sequences SGDLS (CDR1) and YYNGEE (CDR2) are obtained from the germline V gene. CDR3 length: 17 amino acids, cysteine to phenylalanine. Just CDR3 DNA is preserved here, 51 bases in frame from base 1. V loses 3 bases at its end and J loses 4 bases; junction bases beyond the gene matches: 8. The cohort comprised hundreds of healthy bone marrow donors. All cohort members were sampled while nominally healthy, although unrecorded immune exposures were likely present. The donor was CMV seronegative and belonged to the group of roughly 330 seronegative cohort members. A peripheral blood sample was provided by each donor, and peripheral blood mononuclear cells were used for TCR beta sequencing. The Qiagen DNeasy Blood Extraction Kit was used to extract genomic DNA from the blood cell samples.

The sequence derives from a woman in her forties in good health and CMV-seronegative. The sequence is built from TRBV9 and TRBJ2-7; 15 middle bases align to TRBD2. Input material: PBMCs. The CDR3 protein sequence reads: CASSARGTSGGPYEQYF. The DNA sequence is given as TGTGCCAGCAGCGCGAGGGGGACTAGCGGGGGGCCATACGAGCAGTACTTC.